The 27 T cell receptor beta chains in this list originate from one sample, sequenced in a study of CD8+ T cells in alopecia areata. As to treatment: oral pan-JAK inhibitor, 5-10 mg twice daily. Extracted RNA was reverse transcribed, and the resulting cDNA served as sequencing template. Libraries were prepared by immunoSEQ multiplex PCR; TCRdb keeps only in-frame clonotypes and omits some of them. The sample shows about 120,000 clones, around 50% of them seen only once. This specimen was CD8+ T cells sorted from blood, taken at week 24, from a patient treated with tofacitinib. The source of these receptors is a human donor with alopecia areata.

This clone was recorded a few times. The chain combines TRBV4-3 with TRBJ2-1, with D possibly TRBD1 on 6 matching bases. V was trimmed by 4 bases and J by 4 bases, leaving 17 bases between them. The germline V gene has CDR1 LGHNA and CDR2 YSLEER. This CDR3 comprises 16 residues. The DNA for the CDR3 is TGCGCCAGCAGCCGAGAACAGGGAAGGGGATACAATGAGCAGTTCTTC. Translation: CASSREQGRGYNEQFF.

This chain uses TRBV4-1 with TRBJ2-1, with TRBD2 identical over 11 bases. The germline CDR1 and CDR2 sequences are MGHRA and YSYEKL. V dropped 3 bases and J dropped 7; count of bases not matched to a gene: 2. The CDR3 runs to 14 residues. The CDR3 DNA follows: TGCGCCAGCAGCCACCTAGCGGGGGGAAATGAGCAGTTCTTC. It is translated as CASSHLAGGNEQFF.

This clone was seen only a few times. The CDR3 is CASSDQRGSGANVLTF. The CDR3 DNA follows: TGTGCCAGCAGTGATCAGAGGGGCTCTGGGGCCAACGTCCTGACTTTC. V is TRBV7-9 and J is TRBJ2-6; D is possibly TRBD1 or TRBD2 (5 bases each). Germline loops: CDR1 SEHNR, CDR2 FQNEAQ (reference sequence). The CDR3 has 16 residues. Trimming removed 6 bases from V and 0 bases from J, with 12 bases in between.

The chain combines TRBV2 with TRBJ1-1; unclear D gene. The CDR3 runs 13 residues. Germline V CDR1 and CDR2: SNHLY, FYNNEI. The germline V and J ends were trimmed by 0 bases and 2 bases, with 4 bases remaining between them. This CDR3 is CASSEAFNTEAFF. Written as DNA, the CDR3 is TGTGCCAGCAGTGAAGCCTTCAACACTGAAGCTTTCTTT.

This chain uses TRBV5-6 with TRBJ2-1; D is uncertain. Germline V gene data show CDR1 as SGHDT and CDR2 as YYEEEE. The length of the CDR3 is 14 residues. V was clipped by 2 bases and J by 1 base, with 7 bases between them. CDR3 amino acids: CASSFEVSYNEQFF. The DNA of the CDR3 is TGTGCCAGCAGCTTCGAAGTTTCCTACAATGAGCAGTTCTTC.

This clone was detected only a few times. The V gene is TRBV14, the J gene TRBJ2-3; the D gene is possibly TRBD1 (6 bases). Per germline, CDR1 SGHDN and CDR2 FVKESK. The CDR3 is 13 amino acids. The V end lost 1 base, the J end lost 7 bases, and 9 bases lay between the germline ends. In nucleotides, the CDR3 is TGTGCCAGCAGCCAAGGAAGGGGGAATACGCAGTATTTT. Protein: CASSQGRGNTQYF. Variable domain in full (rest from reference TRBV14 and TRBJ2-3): EAGVTQFPSHSVIEKGQTVTLRCDPISGHDNLYWYRRVMGKEIKFLLHFVKESKQDESGMPNNRFLAERTGGTYSTLKVQPAELEDSGVYFCASSQGRGNTQYFGPGTRLTVL.

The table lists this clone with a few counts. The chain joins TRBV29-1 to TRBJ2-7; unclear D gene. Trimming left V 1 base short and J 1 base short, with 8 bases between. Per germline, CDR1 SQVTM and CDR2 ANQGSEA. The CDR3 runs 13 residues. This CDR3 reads CSVEGPRSYEQYF. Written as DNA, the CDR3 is TGCAGCGTTGAAGGACCCAGGTCCTACGAGCAGTACTTC.

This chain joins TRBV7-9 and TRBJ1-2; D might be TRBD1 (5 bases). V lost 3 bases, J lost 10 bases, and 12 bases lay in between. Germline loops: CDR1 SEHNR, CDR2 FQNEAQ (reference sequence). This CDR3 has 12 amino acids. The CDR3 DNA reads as TGTGCCAGCAGCTTTGGGACGGCAAACTACACCTTC. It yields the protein CASSFGTANYTF.

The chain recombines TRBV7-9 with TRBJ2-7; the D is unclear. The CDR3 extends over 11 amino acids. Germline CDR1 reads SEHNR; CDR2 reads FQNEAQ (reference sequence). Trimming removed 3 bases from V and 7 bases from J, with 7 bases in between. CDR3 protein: CASSLPGEQYF. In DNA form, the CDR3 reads TGTGCCAGCAGCTTGCCCGGGGAGCAGTACTTC.

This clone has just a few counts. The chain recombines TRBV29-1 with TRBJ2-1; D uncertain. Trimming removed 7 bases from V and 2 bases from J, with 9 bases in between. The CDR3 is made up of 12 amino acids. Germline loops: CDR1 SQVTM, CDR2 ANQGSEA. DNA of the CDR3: TGCAGCGCTGACACCGCCTACAATGAGCAGTTCTTC. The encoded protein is CSADTAYNEQFF.

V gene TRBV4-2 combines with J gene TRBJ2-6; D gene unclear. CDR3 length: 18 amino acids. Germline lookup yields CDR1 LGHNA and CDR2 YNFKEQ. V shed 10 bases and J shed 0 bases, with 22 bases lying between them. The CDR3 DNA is TGTGCCAACAGTCATTCTCTGGGTCCCAGCTCTGGGGCCAACGTCCTGACTTTC. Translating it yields CANSHSLGPSSGANVLTF.

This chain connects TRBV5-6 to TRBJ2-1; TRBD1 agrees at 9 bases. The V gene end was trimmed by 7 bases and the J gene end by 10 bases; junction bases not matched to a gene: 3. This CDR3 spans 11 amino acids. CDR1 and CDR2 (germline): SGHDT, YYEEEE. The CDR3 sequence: CASGGQGEQFF. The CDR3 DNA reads TGTGCCAGCGGCGGACAGGGGGAGCAGTTCTTC.

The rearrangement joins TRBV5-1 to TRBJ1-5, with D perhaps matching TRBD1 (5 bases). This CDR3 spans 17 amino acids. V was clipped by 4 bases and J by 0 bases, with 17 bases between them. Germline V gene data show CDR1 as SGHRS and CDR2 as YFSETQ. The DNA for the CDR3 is TGCGCCAGCAGCGCTTACCCGACAGATTATAGCAATCAGCCCCAGCATTTT. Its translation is CASSAYPTDYSNQPQHF.

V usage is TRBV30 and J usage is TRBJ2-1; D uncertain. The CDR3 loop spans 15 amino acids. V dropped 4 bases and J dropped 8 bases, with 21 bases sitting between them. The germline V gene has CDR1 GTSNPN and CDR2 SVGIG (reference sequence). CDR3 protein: CAWIPLGVLLDEQFF. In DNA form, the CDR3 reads TGTGCCTGGATACCGCTGGGCGTCCTTTTGGATGAGCAGTTCTTC.

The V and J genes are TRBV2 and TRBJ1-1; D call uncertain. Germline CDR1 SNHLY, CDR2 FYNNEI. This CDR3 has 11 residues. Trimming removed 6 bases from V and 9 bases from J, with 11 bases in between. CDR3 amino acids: CASSAEDQAFF. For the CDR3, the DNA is TGTGCCAGCAGCGCCGAGGACCAAGCTTTCTTT.

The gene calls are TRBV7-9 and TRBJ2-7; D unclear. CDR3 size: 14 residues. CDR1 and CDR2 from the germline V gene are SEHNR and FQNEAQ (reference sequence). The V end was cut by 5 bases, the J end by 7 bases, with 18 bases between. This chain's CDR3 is CASSPRSLVGEQYF. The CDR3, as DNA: TGTGCCAGCAGCCCACGAAGCCTGGTGGGTGAGCAGTACTTC.

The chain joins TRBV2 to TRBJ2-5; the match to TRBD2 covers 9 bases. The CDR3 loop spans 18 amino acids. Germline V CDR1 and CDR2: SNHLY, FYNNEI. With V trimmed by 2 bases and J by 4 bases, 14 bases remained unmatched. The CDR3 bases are TGTGCCAGCAGTGAAATTCCTAGCGGGGAGGGTACCACAGAGACCCAGTACTTC. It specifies CASSEIPSGEGTTETQYF.

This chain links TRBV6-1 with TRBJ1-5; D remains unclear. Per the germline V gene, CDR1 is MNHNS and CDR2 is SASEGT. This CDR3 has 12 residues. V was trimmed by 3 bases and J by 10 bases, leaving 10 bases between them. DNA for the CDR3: TGTGCCAGCAGTGAGAAAACACTTCCCCAGCATTTT. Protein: CASSEKTLPQHF.

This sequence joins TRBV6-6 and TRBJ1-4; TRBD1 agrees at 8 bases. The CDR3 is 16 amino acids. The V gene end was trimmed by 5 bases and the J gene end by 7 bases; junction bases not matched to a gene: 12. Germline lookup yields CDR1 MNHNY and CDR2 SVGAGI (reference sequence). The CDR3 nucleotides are TGTGCCAGCAGTCTCCCTCAGGGGGCCCGGGTTGAAAAACTGTTTTTT. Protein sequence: CASSLPQGARVEKLFF.

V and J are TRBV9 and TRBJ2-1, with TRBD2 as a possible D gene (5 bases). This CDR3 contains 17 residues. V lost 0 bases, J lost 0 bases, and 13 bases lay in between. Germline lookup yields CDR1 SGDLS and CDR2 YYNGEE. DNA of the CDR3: TGTGCCAGCAGCGTAGTGAGTAGCGTGAGCTCCTACAATGAGCAGTTCTTC. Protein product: CASSVVSSVSSYNEQFF.

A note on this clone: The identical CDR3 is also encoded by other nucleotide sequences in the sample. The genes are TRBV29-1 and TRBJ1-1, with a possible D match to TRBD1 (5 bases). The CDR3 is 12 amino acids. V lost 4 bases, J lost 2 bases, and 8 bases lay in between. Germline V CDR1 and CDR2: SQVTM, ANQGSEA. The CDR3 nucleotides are TGCAGCGTTGGGCAGGGCAACACTGAAGCTTTCTTT. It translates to CSVGQGNTEAFF.

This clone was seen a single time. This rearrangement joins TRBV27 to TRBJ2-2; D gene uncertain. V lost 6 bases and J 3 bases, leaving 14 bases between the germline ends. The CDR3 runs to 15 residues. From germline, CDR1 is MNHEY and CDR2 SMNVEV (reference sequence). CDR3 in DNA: TGTGCCAGCAGACGAGGCCGGAAAGACACCGGGGAGCTGTTTTTT. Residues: CASRRGRKDTGELFF.

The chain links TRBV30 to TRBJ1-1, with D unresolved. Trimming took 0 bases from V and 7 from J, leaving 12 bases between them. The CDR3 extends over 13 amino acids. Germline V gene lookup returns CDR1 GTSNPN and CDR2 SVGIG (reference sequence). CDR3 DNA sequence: TGTGCCTGGAGTGTGAGCAGGCTCGGTGAAGCTTTCTTT. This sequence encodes CAWSVSRLGEAFF.

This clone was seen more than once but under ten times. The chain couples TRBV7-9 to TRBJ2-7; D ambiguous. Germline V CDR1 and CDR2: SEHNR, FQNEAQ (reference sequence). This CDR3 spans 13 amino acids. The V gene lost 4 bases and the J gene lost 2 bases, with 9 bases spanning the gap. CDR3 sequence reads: CASSWQGTYEQYF. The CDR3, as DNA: TGTGCCAGCAGCTGGCAAGGAACCTACGAGCAGTACTTC.

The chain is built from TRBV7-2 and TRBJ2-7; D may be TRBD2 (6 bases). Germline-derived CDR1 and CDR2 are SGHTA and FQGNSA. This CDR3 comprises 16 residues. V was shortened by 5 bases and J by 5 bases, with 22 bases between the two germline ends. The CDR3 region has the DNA TGTGCCAGCAGCCCGTTTCGTGTCGGGGGTAAGGACGAGCAGTACTTC. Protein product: CASSPFRVGGKDEQYF.

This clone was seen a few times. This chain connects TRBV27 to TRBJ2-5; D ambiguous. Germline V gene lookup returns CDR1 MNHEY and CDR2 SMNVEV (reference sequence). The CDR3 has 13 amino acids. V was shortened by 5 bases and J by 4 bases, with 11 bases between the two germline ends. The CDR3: CASSHITGETQYF. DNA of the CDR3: TGTGCCAGCAGTCACATAACCGGAGAGACCCAGTACTTC.

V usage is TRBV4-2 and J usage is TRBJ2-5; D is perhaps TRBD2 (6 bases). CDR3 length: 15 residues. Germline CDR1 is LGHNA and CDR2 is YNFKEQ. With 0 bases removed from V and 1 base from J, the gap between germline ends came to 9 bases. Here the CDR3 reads CASSQDRGSQETQYF. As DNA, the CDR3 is TGTGCCAGCAGCCAAGATCGGGGGAGCCAAGAGACCCAGTACTTC.